This T cell receptor beta chain was sequenced for a study of cytomegalovirus exposure and HLA in healthy donors. Study-level points and caveats: The authors later linked a missense DCLRE1C variant to TCR beta V- and J-gene trimming. Some V segments, including TRBV6-2 and TRBV6-3, were excluded as indistinguishable.

The CDR3 is 12 residues long. Per the germline V gene, CDR1 is SGHAT and CDR2 is FQNNGV. As to this clone: Its target is unknown. At one boundary the junction diverges from the germline segment, which might be a read error.

Both 60 Vbeta primers and 13 Jbeta primers went into the PCR. Clones were sequenced by immunoSEQ multiplex PCR, and TCRdb holds only the in-frame ones, with some missing. The repertoire holds some 130,000 clones, with 50% to 65% as singletons. The sequencing input was PBMCs. The receptor was derived from a man aged 35 to 55 in good health and CMV-seropositive. The gene calls are TRBV11-2 and TRBJ2-7; D uncertain. The CDR3 sequence: CASSVDPYEQYF. In DNA form, the CDR3 reads TGTGCCAGCAGCGTAGACCCTTACGAGCAGTACTTC.